Below, 10 T cell receptor beta chains from the same sample are listed, as sequenced in a study of beta chain features in type 1 diabetes. No antigens are known for them. Study conclusions and caveats: Among patients with Type 1 diabetes, TCRB CDR3s were moderately but significantly shorter in every one of the four CD4+ subsets.

Investigators reverse transcribed all isolated RNA, so they sequenced expressed TCRB transcripts. Only in-frame clones appear in the TCRdb table, and some are missing; sequencing was by immunoSEQ multiplex PCR. The sample lists around 250,000 clones, around 13% occurring once. What was sequenced was naive CD4+ T cells from blood. All receptors derive from a young man with type 1 diabetes.

The table lists this clone with a few counts. The chain has TRBV5-4 and TRBJ2-5; TRBD2 matches at 13 bases. The germline V gene encodes CDR1 SGHNT and CDR2 YYREEE (reference sequence). After removal of 4 bases from V and 4 bases from J, the junction contained 7 bases not matched to a gene. The CDR3 runs to 16 residues. The CDR3 loop reads CASSPKLAGGRETQYF. Written as DNA, the CDR3 is TGTGCCAGCAGCCCTAAACTAGCGGGGGGGCGAGAGACCCAGTACTTC.

The chain is built from TRBV7-9 and TRBJ2-3; no definite D call. The V gene lost 0 bases and the J gene lost 9 bases, with 10 bases spanning the gap. Per germline, CDR1 SEHNR and CDR2 FQNEAQ (reference sequence). This CDR3 is built from 13 residues. CDR3: CASSLAQTTTQYF. The CDR3 bases are TGTGCCAGCAGCTTAGCGCAAACTACAACGCAGTATTTT.

The CDR3 reads CASRHRTGGVGAFF. The DNA for the CDR3 is TGTGCCAGCAGACATAGGACAGGGGGAGTAGGGGCTTTCTTT. The chain uses TRBV21-1 and TRBJ1-1; the D call of TRBD1 is as the table states it, not checked on the DNA. TRBV21-1 is shown as a pseudogene. The CDR3 totals 14 residues.

This clone has more than one count but fewer than ten. The rearrangement uses TRBV14 and TRBJ2-1, with a possible D match to TRBD2 (6 bases). CDR1 SGHDN and CDR2 FVKESK come from the germline V gene. V was shortened by 0 bases and J by 5 bases, with 11 bases between the two germline ends. The length of the CDR3 is 15 residues. For the CDR3, the DNA is TGTGCCAGCAGCCAAGATGGAGGACTACACAATGAGCAGTTCTTC. It yields the protein CASSQDGGLHNEQFF. Full variable domain (remainder filled in from reference TRBV14 and TRBJ2-1): EAGVTQFPSHSVIEKGQTVTLRCDPISGHDNLYWYRRVMGKEIKFLLHFVKESKQDESGMPNNRFLAERTGGTYSTLKVQPAELEDSGVYFCASSQDGGLHNEQFFGPGTRLTVL.

The chain joins TRBV5-4 to TRBJ2-7; D is uncertain. Per germline, CDR1 SGHNT and CDR2 YYREEE (reference sequence). This CDR3 contains 14 residues. V dropped 2 bases and J dropped 2 bases, with 11 bases sitting between them. The CDR3 is CASSFQAATYEQYF. CDR3 sequence (DNA): TGTGCCAGCAGCTTCCAGGCAGCTACCTACGAGCAGTACTTC.

This clone came up a few times. This chain links TRBV11-3 with TRBJ2-2, with 9 positions matching TRBD1. The CDR3 length is 15 residues. J lost 7 bases, V lost 5 bases, and 8 bases had no gene match. Germline loops: CDR1 SGHNT, CDR2 YENEEA. CDR3 sequence: CASSPRTGDGGELFF. The CDR3, as DNA: TGTGCCAGCAGCCCGAGGACAGGGGATGGCGGGGAGCTGTTTTTT.

In this sample, this clone turned up a few times. This sample also contains other DNA sequences that code for the same CDR3. The chain recombines TRBV4-1 with TRBJ1-5; maybe TRBD1 (6 bases). Per germline, CDR1 MGHRA and CDR2 YSYEKL. The ends were cut back, 4 bases at V and 7 bases at J, with 14 bases in the middle. The CDR3 has 14 residues. The CDR3 spells CASSRQGSNQPQHF. The CDR3 DNA reads as TGCGCCAGCAGCCGCCAGGGGTCTAACCAGCCCCAGCATTTT.

V is TRBV7-9 and J is TRBJ2-3, with 10 bases fitting TRBD2. CDR1 is SEHNR, CDR2 FQNEAQ, per germline (reference sequence). The CDR3 runs to 16 residues. Trimming at V came to 2 bases and at J to 1 base, leaving 3 bases not matched to a gene. DNA for the CDR3: TGTGCCAGCAGCTTAACTAGCGGGGTGGGCACAGATACGCAGTATTTT. Its protein product is CASSLTSGVGTDTQYF.

The chain recombines TRBV2 with TRBJ2-3; 8 nucleotides line up with TRBD1. There are 15 residues in the CDR3. In germline, CDR1 is SNHLY, CDR2 FYNNEI. V lost 5 bases, J lost 1 base, and 5 bases stayed unmatched. CDR3 sequence reads: CASSFDRGGTDTQYF. The CDR3 DNA sequence: TGTGCCAGCAGTTTCGACAGGGGAGGCACAGATACGCAGTATTTT.

V usage is TRBV6-1 and J usage is TRBJ2-7; the D is unclear. CDR3 length: 13 residues. Germline lookup yields CDR1 MNHNS and CDR2 SASEGT. Trimming shortened V by 3 bases and J by 3 bases, and 9 bases separated the two germline ends. Written as DNA, the CDR3 is TGTGCCAGCAGTGATTTGCAGTTCTACGAGCAGTACTTC. Encoded protein: CASSDLQFYEQYF.